What follows are 25 T cell receptor beta chains derived from one specimen sequenced in a study of blood T cell repertoires in COVID-19. Sequencing was performed with immunoSEQ multiplex PCR; in TCRdb, only in-frame clones are kept and a portion is missing. Among some 670,000 clones, 85% to 90% were seen once, and the ten largest hold under 0.3%. Sequenced material: peripheral blood. Receptor source: a woman younger than 35 with acute or convalescent COVID-19.

This chain links TRBV30 with TRBJ1-5, with a tentative D call TRBD1 (6 bases). The CDR3 has 14 amino acids. Looked up from germline, CDR1 is GTSNPN and CDR2 is SVGIG (reference sequence). The V end was cut by 1 base, the J end by 3 bases, with 10 bases between. CDR3 sequence reads: CAWSAGADNQPQHF. The CDR3 coding sequence is TGTGCCTGGAGTGCAGGGGCCGACAATCAGCCCCAGCATTTT.

This chain uses TRBV9 with TRBJ1-5, with TRBD1 matching over 9 bases. The CDR3 sequence is 14 residues long. Looked up from germline, CDR1 is SGDLS and CDR2 is YYNGEE. After removal of 3 bases from V and 6 bases from J, the junction contained 4 bases not matched to a gene. The CDR3 spells CASSAGTGSQPQHF. For the CDR3, the DNA is TGTGCCAGCAGCGCCGGGACAGGGAGTCAGCCCCAGCATTTT.

This sequence joins TRBV10-3 and TRBJ2-5; a possible D gene is TRBD1 (5 bases). The CDR3 spans 14 residues. With 10 bases removed from V and 1 base from J, the gap between germline ends came to 16 bases. CDR1 is ENHRY, CDR2 SYGVKD, per germline. The CDR3 region has the DNA TGTGCCACCAGAGTAGGGGCTATCCAAGAGACCCAGTACTTC. Translated: CATRVGAIQETQYF.

The chain couples TRBV12-5 to TRBJ2-5; 7 nucleotides align to TRBD2. The V gene end was trimmed by 6 bases and the J gene end by 1 base; junction bases not matched to a gene: 2. Per the germline V gene, CDR1 is LGHNT and CDR2 is FRNRAP. The CDR3 extends over 13 amino acids. The CDR3 DNA is TGTGCTAGTGGGGGAGGGGTCCAAGAGACCCAGTACTTC. It encodes CASGGGVQETQYF.

The J gene is TRBJ1-2, the V gene TRBV13, with D possibly being TRBD1 (6 bases). V lost 5 bases, J lost 4 bases, and 17 bases lay in between. Germline CDR1 is PRHDT and CDR2 is FYEKMQ (reference sequence). The CDR3 has 15 residues. The CDR3 protein is CASSQRALGGYGYTF. The CDR3 DNA reads as TGTGCCAGCAGCCAACGGGCCTTAGGGGGCTATGGCTACACCTTC.

The V call is TRBV28, the J call TRBJ1-5; D is uncertain. V gave up 3 bases and J gave up 3 bases, with 9 bases separating them. Germline V gene lookup returns CDR1 MDHEN and CDR2 SYDVKM. The CDR3 contains 14 residues. CDR3 protein: CASSFHEDNQPQHF. The CDR3, as DNA: TGTGCCAGCAGTTTTCACGAGGACAATCAGCCCCAGCATTTT. The full variable domain, completed using reference TRBV28 and TRBJ1-5, is DVKVTQSSRYLVKRTGEKVFLECVQDMDHENMFWYRQDPGLGLRLIYFSYDVKMKEKGDIPEGYSVSREKKERFSLILESASTNQTSMYLCASSFHEDNQPQHFGDGTRLSIL.

The chain recombines TRBV6-4 with TRBJ2-4; D is unclear. The CDR3 extends over 15 amino acids. Germline V gene data show CDR1 as MRHNA and CDR2 as SNTAGT. V dropped 3 bases and J dropped 3 bases, with 12 bases sitting between them. The CDR3 sequence: CASSETVEGKNIQYF. The CDR3 DNA reads as TGTGCCAGCAGTGAAACAGTTGAAGGCAAAAACATTCAGTACTTC.

The rearrangement links TRBV10-3 to TRBJ1-1; 10 bases map to TRBD1. Losses at the gene ends were 9 bases for V and 2 bases for J; bases not matched to a gene: 12. The CDR3 loop spans 16 amino acids. Germline V gives CDR1 ENHRY, CDR2 SYGVKD. The CDR3 is CAIRDRGIKTNTEAFF. In nucleotides, the CDR3 is TGTGCCATTCGGGACAGGGGCATAAAAACCAACACTGAAGCTTTCTTT.

The chain joins TRBV19 to TRBJ1-5, with 7 nucleotides matching TRBD1. Trimming took 7 bases from V and 1 from J; bases not matched to a gene: 7. The CDR3 has 15 residues. Per germline, CDR1 LNHDA and CDR2 SQIVND (reference sequence). CDR3 nucleotides: TGTGCCAGTACTGAGGACAGGTCGAGCAATCAGCCCCAGCATTTT. Its protein is CASTEDRSSNQPQHF.

The CDR3: CSASRSGVTQYF. Here the CDR3 DNA reads TGCAGTGCTAGTCGAAGCGGGGTCACCCAGTACTTC. The chain joins TRBV20-1 to TRBJ2-5, with 7 nucleotides matching TRBD2. The CDR3 is 12 amino acids. The germline V gene has CDR1 DFQATT and CDR2 SNEGSKA (reference sequence). V lost 3 bases and J lost 8; bases outside the gene matches: 6.

The rearrangement links TRBV27 to TRBJ1-2; TRBD1 matches 7 bases. Germline CDR1 and CDR2: MNHEY and SMNVEV (reference sequence). The CDR3 runs 13 residues. With 7 bases clipped from V and 4 bases from J, the junction kept 6 bases outside the gene matches. The CDR3 DNA is TGTGCCAGCACCAGACAGGGCAGCTATGGCTACACCTTC. It codes for CASTRQGSYGYTF.

This rearrangement joins TRBV6-1 to TRBJ1-2; 8 bases are a match to TRBD1. The germline V gene encodes CDR1 MNHNS and CDR2 SASEGT. The CDR3 totals 16 residues. The V gene end was trimmed by 2 bases and the J gene end by 6 bases; junction bases not matched to a gene: 11. CDR3 coding DNA: TGTGCCAGCAGTGAAATGGGGACAGGACGGCCGGATGGCTACACCTTC. Translated: CASSEMGTGRPDGYTF.

This clone has a single count. Here the CDR3 reads CASGFLAGAAYEQYF. The CDR3 DNA reads TGTGCTAGTGGATTTCTAGCGGGGGCCGCCTACGAGCAGTACTTC. The genes are TRBV12-5 and TRBJ2-7; TRBD2 aligns across 10 bases. CDR1 and CDR2 from the germline V gene are LGHNT and FRNRAP. This CDR3 is built from 15 residues. Trimming at V came to 6 bases and at J to 2 bases, leaving 7 bases not matched to a gene.

The chain combines TRBV7-6 with TRBJ1-1, with D perhaps matching TRBD1 (5 bases). The CDR3 totals 11 residues. The germline V gene has CDR1 SGHVS and CDR2 FNYEAQ. V lost 6 bases and J lost 5, with 7 bases in between. DNA of the CDR3: TGTGCCAGCAGGTCAGGGACTGAAGCTTTCTTT. Its translation is CASRSGTEAFF.

The CDR3 protein is CASSSGGTSNTGELFF. The CDR3 nucleotides read TGTGCCAGCAGTTCAGGCGGGACTAGTAACACCGGGGAGCTGTTTTTT. This chain links TRBV6-5 with TRBJ2-2; 8 bases agree with TRBD2. V gave up 4 bases and J gave up 2 bases; unmatched junction bases: 6. The CDR3 is made up of 16 amino acids. The germline V gene encodes CDR1 MNHEY and CDR2 SVGAGI.

This chain links TRBV3-1 (or the pseudogene TRBV3-2) with TRBJ1-1; possible D gene TRBD1, 5 bases. CDR3 length equals 12 residues. Germline CDR1 reads LGHDT; CDR2 reads YNNKEL (reference sequence). The V gene lost 5 bases and the J gene lost 5 bases, with 9 bases spanning the gap. The chain's CDR3 is CASSYGGTEAFF. The CDR3 coding sequence is TGTGCCAGCAGCTACGGGGGAACTGAAGCTTTCTTT.

The J gene is TRBJ1-1, the V gene TRBV29-1, with D unclear. Germline V CDR1 and CDR2: SQVTM, ANQGSEA. The CDR3 spans 11 residues. V gave up 7 bases and J gave up 1 base, with 7 bases separating them. Here the CDR3 DNA reads TGCAGCGCCAATTGGAACACTGAAGCTTTCTTT. Its translation is CSANWNTEAFF.

The CDR3 here is CSVGQYQANYGYTF. The CDR3 bases are TGCAGCGTGGGACAGTACCAAGCTAACTATGGCTACACCTTC. This sequence joins TRBV29-1 and TRBJ1-2, with 7 bases lining up with TRBD1. The trim removed 6 bases at V and 0 bases at J, leaving 7 bases unmatched. Looked up from germline, CDR1 is SQVTM and CDR2 is ANQGSEA. The CDR3 is made up of 14 amino acids.

The V gene is TRBV4-3, the J gene TRBJ1-1; D not certain. Germline assignment: CDR1 LGHNA and CDR2 YSLEER. Trimming took off 2 bases at V and 4 bases at J, with 8 bases between the two ends. The CDR3 sequence is 13 residues long. The CDR3 loop is CASSQSLGTEAFF. The CDR3 bases are TGCGCCAGCAGCCAATCCCTCGGCACTGAAGCTTTCTTT.

The genes are TRBV4-2 and TRBJ2-5; 8 bases map to TRBD1. The CDR3 is 14 amino acids. Germline CDR1 and CDR2: LGHNA and YNFKEQ. Trimming cost V 4 bases and J 5 bases; bases outside gene matches: 6. The CDR3 bases are TGTGCCAGCAGCCGGACAGGGTTTGGGGAGACCCAGTACTTC. Protein: CASSRTGFGETQYF.

The chain is built from TRBV25-1 and TRBJ1-6; no clear D. CDR1 and CDR2 (germline): MGHDK, SYGVNS. There are 13 residues in the CDR3. Trimming shortened V by 7 bases and J by 7 bases, and 11 bases separated the two germline ends. In DNA form, the CDR3 reads TGTGCCAGCACCCTCTCGGGGAATTCACCCCTCCACTTT. It translates to CASTLSGNSPLHF.

The V gene is TRBV11-2, the J gene TRBJ1-1, with D maybe TRBD1 (6 bases). The V end lost 4 bases, the J end lost 4 bases, and 7 bases lay between the germline ends. From germline, CDR1 is SGHAT and CDR2 FQNNGV. This CDR3 comprises 12 residues. In DNA, the CDR3 is TGTGCCAGCAGCTCACAGGGCACTGAAGCTTTCTTT. Protein sequence: CASSSQGTEAFF.

The chain links TRBV19 to TRBJ1-4; 9 nucleotides line up with TRBD1. V shed 5 bases, J shed 6 bases, and the junction held 4 bases outside the gene matches. Germline CDR1 and CDR2: LNHDA and SQIVND (reference sequence). This CDR3 has 14 amino acids. CDR3 coding DNA: TGTGCCAGTAGTTACCGGGACAGGGATGAAAAACTGTTTTTT. Its translation is CASSYRDRDEKLFF.

The genes are TRBV24-1 and TRBJ2-1; 8 nucleotides match TRBD1. The germline CDR1 and CDR2 sequences are KGHDR and SFDVKD. CDR3 length: 15 amino acids. J was trimmed by 8 bases and V by 4 bases; bases with no gene match: 9. The CDR3 loop is CATSDPDRDDDEQFF. For the CDR3, the DNA is TGTGCCACCAGTGACCCGGACAGGGATGACGATGAGCAGTTCTTC.

This chain uses TRBV12-3 or TRBV12-4 with TRBJ2-5, with D hard to call. The CDR3 spans 12 residues. With 7 bases removed from V and 5 bases from J, the gap between germline ends came to 11 bases. In DNA, the CDR3 is TGTGCCAGCATGAGTATCTGGGAGACCCAGTACTTC. This encodes CASMSIWETQYF.